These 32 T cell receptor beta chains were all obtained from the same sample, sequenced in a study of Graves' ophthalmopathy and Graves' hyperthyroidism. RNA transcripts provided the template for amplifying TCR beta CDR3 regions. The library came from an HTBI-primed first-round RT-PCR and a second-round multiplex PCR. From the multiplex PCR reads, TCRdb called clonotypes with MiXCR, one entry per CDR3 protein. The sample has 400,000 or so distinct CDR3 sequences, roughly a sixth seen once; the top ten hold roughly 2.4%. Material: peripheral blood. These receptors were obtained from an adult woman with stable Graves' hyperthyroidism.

CDR3 loop: CASSRDRGFGSNQPQHF. The CDR3 DNA follows: TGTGCCAGCAGCCGGGACAGGGGGTTCGGCAGCAATCAGCCCCAGCATTTT. The V gene is TRBV6-2 or TRBV6-3, the J gene TRBJ1-5, with 11 bases identical to TRBD1. The length of the CDR3 is 17 residues. With V trimmed by 6 bases and J by 1 base, 8 bases remained unmatched. Germline values: CDR1 MNHEY, CDR2 SVGEGT.

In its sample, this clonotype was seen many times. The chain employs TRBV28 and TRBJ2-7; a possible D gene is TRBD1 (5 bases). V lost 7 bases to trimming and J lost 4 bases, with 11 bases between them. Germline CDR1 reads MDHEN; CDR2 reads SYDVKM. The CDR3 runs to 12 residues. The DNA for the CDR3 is TGTGCCAGCAAAAAACAGGAGTACGAGCAGTACTTC. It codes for CASKKQEYEQYF. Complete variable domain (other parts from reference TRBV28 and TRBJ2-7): DVKVTQSSRYLVKRTGEKVFLECVQDMDHENMFWYRQDPGLGLRLIYFSYDVKMKEKGDIPEGYSVSREKKERFSLILESASTNQTSMYLCASKKQEYEQYFGPGTRLTVT.

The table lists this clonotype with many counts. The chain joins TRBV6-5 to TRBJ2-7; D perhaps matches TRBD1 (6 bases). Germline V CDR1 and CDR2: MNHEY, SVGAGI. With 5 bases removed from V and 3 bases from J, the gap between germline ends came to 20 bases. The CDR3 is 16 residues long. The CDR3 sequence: CASSPRQGFTSYEQYF. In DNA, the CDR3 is TGTGCCAGCAGTCCGCGGCAGGGGTTTACAAGCTACGAGCAGTACTTC.

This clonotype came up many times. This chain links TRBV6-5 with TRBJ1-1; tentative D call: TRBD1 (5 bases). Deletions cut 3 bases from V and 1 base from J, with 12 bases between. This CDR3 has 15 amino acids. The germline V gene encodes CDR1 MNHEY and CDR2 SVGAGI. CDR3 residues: CASSYNGHRNTEAFF. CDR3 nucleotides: TGTGCCAGCAGTTATAACGGACACCGGAACACTGAAGCTTTCTTT.

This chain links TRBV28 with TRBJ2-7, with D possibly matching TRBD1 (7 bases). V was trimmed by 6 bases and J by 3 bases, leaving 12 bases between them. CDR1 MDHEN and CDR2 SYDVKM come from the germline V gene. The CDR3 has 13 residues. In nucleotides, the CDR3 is TGTGCCAGCAGGGGCAGGGGGGTCTACGAGCAGTACTTC. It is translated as CASRGRGVYEQYF.

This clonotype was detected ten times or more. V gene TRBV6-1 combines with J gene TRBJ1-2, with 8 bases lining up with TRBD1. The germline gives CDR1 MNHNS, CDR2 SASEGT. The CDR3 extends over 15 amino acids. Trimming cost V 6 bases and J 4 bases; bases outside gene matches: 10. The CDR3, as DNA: TGTGCCAGCAGGGCAGACAGGGGAACCATCTATGGCTACACCTTC. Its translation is CASRADRGTIYGYTF.

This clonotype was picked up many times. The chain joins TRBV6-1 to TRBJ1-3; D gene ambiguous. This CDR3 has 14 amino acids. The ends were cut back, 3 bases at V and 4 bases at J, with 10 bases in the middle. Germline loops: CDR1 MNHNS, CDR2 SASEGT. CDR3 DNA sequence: TGTGCCAGCAGTGACCAAGTCCTCGGAAACACCATATATTTT. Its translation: CASSDQVLGNTIYF.

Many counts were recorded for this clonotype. In DNA form, the CDR3 reads TGCAGTGCTACATCGACCCGGACAGGGGCAAGGAACGAGCAGTACTTC. It encodes CSATSTRTGARNEQYF. The chain combines TRBV20-1 with TRBJ2-7; TRBD1 matches 9 bases. The germline gives CDR1 DFQATT, CDR2 SNEGSKA (reference sequence). The junction had 15 bases not matched to a gene; V was cut back by 4 bases and J by 5 bases. The CDR3 is 16 residues long.

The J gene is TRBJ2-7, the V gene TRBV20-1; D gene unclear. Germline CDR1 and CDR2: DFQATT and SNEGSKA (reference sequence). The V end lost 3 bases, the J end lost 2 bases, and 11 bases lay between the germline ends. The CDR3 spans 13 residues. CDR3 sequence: CSARRLTPYEQYF. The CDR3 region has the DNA TGCAGTGCTAGGCGGCTTACGCCCTACGAGCAGTACTTC.

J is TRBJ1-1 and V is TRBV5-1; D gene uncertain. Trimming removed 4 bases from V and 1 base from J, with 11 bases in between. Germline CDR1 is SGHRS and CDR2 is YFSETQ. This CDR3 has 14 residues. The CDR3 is CASSQRTANTEAFF. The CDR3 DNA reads TGCGCCAGCAGCCAGCGAACAGCGAACACTGAAGCTTTCTTT.

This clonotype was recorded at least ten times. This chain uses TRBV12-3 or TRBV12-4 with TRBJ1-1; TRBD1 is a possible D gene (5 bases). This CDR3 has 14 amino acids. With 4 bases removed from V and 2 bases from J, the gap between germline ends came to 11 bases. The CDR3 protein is CASSSPDRNTEAFF. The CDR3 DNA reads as TGTGCCAGCAGTTCGCCTGACAGAAACACTGAAGCTTTCTTT.

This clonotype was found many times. CDR3 sequence (DNA): TGTGCCAGCAGACCCCTAGCGGTAGAGACCCAGTACTTC. Residues: CASRPLAVETQYF. V usage is TRBV6-1 and J usage is TRBJ2-5; 7 nucleotides line up with TRBD2. Unmatched junction bases numbered 5, after V lost 6 bases and J lost 4 bases. Germline V gives CDR1 MNHNS, CDR2 SASEGT. This CDR3 comprises 13 residues.

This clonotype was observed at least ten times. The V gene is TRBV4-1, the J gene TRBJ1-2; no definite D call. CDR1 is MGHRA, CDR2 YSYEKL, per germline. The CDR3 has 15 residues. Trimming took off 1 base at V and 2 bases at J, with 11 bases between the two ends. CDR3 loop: CASSQGSPGNYGYTF. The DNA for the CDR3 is TGCGCCAGCAGCCAAGGGTCCCCAGGAAACTATGGCTACACCTTC.

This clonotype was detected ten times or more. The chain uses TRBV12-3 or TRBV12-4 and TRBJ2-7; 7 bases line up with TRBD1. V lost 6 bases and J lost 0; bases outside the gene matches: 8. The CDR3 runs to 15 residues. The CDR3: CASREGTESSYEQYF. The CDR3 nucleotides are TGTGCCAGCAGGGAAGGGACAGAAAGCTCCTACGAGCAGTACTTC.

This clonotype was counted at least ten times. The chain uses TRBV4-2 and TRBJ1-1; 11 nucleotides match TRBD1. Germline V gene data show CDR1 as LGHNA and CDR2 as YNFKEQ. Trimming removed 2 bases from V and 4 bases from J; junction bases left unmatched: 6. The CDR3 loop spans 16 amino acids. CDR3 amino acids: CASSQSQDRGRTEAFF. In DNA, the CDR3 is TGTGCCAGCAGCCAATCACAGGACAGGGGGCGCACTGAAGCTTTCTTT.

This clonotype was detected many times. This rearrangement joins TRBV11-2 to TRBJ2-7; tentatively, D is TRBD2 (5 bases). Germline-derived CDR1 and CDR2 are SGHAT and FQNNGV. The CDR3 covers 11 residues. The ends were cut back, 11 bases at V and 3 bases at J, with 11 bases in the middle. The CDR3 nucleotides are TGTGCCGCTCGTCGGGACTACGAGCAGTACTTC. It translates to CAARRDYEQYF.

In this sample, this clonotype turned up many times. The CDR3 nucleotides are TGCAGCGTTGGTACAGGGAAGAGCTCTGGGGCCAACGTCCTGACTTTC. Translated, it gives CSVGTGKSSGANVLTF. The genes are TRBV29-1 and TRBJ2-6; D may be TRBD1 (6 bases). CDR3 length equals 16 residues. CDR1 and CDR2 (germline): SQVTM, ANQGSEA. The V end was cut by 4 bases, the J end by 0 bases, with 13 bases between.

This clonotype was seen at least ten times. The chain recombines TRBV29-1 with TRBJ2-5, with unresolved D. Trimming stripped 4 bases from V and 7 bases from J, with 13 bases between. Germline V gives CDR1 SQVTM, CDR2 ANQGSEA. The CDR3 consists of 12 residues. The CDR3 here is CSVVVSSGTQYF. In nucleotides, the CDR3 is TGCAGCGTTGTGGTATCCTCTGGGACCCAGTACTTC.

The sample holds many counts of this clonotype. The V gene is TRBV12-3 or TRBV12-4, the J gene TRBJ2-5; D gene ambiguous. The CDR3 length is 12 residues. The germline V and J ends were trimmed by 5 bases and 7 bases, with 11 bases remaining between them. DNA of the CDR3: TGTGCCAGCAGTGTCGTCATGGGGACCCAGTACTTC. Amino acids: CASSVVMGTQYF.

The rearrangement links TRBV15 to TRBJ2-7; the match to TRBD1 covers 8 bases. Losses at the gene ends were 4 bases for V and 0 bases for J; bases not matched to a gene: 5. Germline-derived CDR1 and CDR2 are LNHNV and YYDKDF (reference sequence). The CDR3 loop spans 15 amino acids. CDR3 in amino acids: CATSTDRGSSYEQYF. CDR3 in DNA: TGTGCCACCAGCACCGACAGGGGTAGCTCCTACGAGCAGTACTTC.

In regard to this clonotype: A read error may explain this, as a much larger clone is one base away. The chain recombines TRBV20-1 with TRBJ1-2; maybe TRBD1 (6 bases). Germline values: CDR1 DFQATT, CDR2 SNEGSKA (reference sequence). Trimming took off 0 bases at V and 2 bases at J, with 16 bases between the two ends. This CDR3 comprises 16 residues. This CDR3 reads CSAREAQDRRNYGYTF. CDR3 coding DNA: TGCAGTGCTAGAGAAGCCCAGGACAGAAGAAACTATGGCTACACCTTC.

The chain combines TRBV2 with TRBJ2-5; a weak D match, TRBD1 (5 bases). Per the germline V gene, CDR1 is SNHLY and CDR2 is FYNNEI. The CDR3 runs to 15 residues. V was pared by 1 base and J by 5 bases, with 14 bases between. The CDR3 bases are TGTGCCAGCAGTGAAGGGGGCACAGGCAGGGAGACCCAGTACTTC. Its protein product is CASSEGGTGRETQYF.

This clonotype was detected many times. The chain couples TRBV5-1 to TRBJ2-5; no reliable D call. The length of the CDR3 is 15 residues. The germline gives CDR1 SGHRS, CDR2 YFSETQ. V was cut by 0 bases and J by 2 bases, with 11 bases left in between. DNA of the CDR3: TGCGCCAGCAGCTTGGTTGTAGGAAATCAAGAGACCCAGTACTTC. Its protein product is CASSLVVGNQETQYF.

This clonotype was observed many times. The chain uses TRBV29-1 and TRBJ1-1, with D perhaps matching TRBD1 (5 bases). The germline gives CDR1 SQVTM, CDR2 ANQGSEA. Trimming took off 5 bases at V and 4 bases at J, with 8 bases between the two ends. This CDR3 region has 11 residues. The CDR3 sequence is CSVLGPTEAFF. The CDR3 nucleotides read TGCAGCGTTCTGGGACCCACTGAAGCTTTCTTT.

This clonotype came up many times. CDR3 in amino acids: CASRVDTEAFF. As DNA, the CDR3 is TGTGCCAGCAGGGTCGACACTGAAGCTTTCTTT. V is TRBV6-1 and J is TRBJ1-1; no definite D call. Per the germline V gene, CDR1 is MNHNS and CDR2 is SASEGT. V lost 6 bases, J lost 3 bases, and 5 bases lay in between. This CDR3 comprises 11 residues.

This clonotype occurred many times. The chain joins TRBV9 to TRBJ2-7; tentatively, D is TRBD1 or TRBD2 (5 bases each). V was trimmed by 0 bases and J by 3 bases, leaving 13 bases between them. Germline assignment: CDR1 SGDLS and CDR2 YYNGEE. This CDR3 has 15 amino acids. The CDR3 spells CASSVAYGAGYEQYF. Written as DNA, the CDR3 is TGTGCCAGCAGCGTAGCTTACGGGGCGGGCTACGAGCAGTACTTC.

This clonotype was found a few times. The CDR3 nucleotides read TGTGCCAGCTCACCCAGCAGCGTAAGACTAGCGGGAAGAGAGACCCAGTACTTC. It yields the protein CASSPSSVRLAGRETQYF. The chain recombines TRBV18 with TRBJ2-5; 11 bases are shared with TRBD2. The ends lost 3 bases at V and 4 bases at J; junction bases unmatched: 13. From germline, CDR1 is KGHSH and CDR2 LQKENI. The CDR3 is 18 residues long.

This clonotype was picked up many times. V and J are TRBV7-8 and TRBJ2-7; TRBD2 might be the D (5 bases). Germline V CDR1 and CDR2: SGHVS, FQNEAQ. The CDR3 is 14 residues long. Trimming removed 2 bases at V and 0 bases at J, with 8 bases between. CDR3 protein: CASSLSGNSYEQYF. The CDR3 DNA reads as TGTGCCAGCAGCTTATCGGGGAACTCCTACGAGCAGTACTTC.

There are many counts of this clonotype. CDR3 nucleotide sequence: TGTGCCAGCAGTGAGAGAGAAATAGGGGTCCACTTT. Amino acids: CASSEREIGVHF. The gene calls are TRBV28 and TRBJ1-6; D may be TRBD1 (5 bases). V gave up 5 bases and J gave up 17 bases, with 16 bases separating them. Looked up from germline, CDR1 is MDHEN and CDR2 is SYDVKM. This CDR3 is 12 amino acids long.

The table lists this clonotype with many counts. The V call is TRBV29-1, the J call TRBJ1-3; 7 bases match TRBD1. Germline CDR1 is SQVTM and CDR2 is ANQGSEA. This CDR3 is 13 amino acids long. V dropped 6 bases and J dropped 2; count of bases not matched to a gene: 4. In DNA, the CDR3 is TGCAGCGTCCGACAGGGAACTGGAAACACCATATATTTT. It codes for CSVRQGTGNTIYF. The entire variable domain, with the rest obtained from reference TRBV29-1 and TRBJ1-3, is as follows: SAVISQKPSRDICQRGTSLTIQCQVDSQVTMMFWYRQQPGQSLTLIATANQGSEATYESGFVIDKFPISRPNLTFSTLTVSNMSPEDSSIYLCSVRQGTGNTIYFGEGSWLTVV.

The CDR3 DNA reads as TGTGCCAGCACCCCAGGGACAGGGAGCACTGAAGCTTTCTTT. Translated: CASTPGTGSTEAFF. The chain couples TRBV7-2 to TRBJ1-1; 9 bases are a match to TRBD1. CDR1 and CDR2 (germline): SGHTA, FQGNSA. J was trimmed by 4 bases and V by 7 bases; bases with no gene match: 7. This CDR3 region has 14 residues.

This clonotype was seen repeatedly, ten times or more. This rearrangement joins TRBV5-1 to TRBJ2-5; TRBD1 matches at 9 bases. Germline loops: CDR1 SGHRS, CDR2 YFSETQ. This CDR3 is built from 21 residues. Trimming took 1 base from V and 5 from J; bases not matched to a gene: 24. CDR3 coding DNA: TGCGCCAGCAGCTTGTATGGCAGCACTGTGGTCGCGGGAGACAGGGGGGAGACCCAGTACTTC. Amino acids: CASSLYGSTVVAGDRGETQYF.